This is a list of T cell receptor beta chains from one sample in a study of blood T cells in healthy people across ages. Using its own MiXCR run on the 5' RACE reads, TCRdb lists one record per CDR3 protein. This table has about 830,000 distinct CDR3 sequences, less than 80% appearing once. Input material: blood. The receptors come from a man aged 25 to 45 in good health. Each CDR3 is given with its conserved first and last residue. Fields, in order: CDR3 protein, V gene, J gene, clone size. Rows may omit the clone size; those that give it use once, few, many or a size class.

CSVEVGVTSLFF	TRBV29-1	TRBJ2-1	few
CASSEQGESNQPQHF	TRBV2	TRBJ1-5	-
CASSGTGESFNGYTF	TRBV7-9	TRBJ1-2	many
CSAGGQGSNEKLFF	TRBV20-1	TRBJ1-4	-
CASSLGTGSFEQYF	TRBV7-2	TRBJ2-7	-
CASSQDRERGLHNEQFF	TRBV4-2	TRBJ2-1	few
CASSFQPGGYEQYF	TRBV12-3/TRBV12-4	TRBJ2-7	few
CASSPASGYEQYF	TRBV7-3	TRBJ2-7	many
CAGSTKQIYGYTF	TRBV12-3/TRBV12-4	TRBJ1-2	once
CASKSQRQNTEAFF	TRBV27	TRBJ1-1	-
CASSPTYRDGYGYTF	TRBV27	TRBJ1-2	-
CSARDPTRSDTQYF	TRBV20-1	TRBJ2-3	few
CASSPTTGLETQYF	TRBV7-3	TRBJ2-5	-
CSARGLDRYEQYF	TRBV20-1	TRBJ2-7	-
CSGRLAGAPLAKNIQYF	TRBV20-1	TRBJ2-4	few
CASSPRGIQETQYF	TRBV19	TRBJ2-5	-
CSVVGTGANYGYTF	TRBV29-1	TRBJ1-2	-
CASSLEQGYNEQFF	TRBV12-3/TRBV12-4	TRBJ2-1	-
CASSQDAGRLTDTQYF	TRBV4-3	TRBJ2-3	-
CASRTPRGNEKLFF	TRBV7-3	TRBJ1-4	-
CASSPGTELVTEAFF	TRBV6-1	TRBJ1-1	-
CASSLRGLAGTDTQYF	TRBV7-3	TRBJ2-3	-
CASTDHREQFF	TRBV6-2/TRBV6-3	TRBJ2-1	-
CASSVRVGGLPSGANVLTF	TRBV9	TRBJ2-6	few
CASSPLAGENTGELFF	TRBV4-2	TRBJ2-2	-
CSAAPGLSYEQYF	TRBV20-1	-	few
CASSGGNRGPETQYF	TRBV9	TRBJ2-5	-
CASSNRGTDFNYGYTF	TRBV6-5	TRBJ1-2	few
CSADDRERQPQHF	TRBV20-1	TRBJ1-5	-
CSAILVSGGAGQETQYF	TRBV20-1	TRBJ2-5	-
CASSLTGLAGVGGQQFF	TRBV7-3	TRBJ2-1	-
CALQGGSNTGELFF	TRBV6-2/TRBV6-3	TRBJ2-2	-
CASSLEGSGGLGYTF	TRBV7-2	TRBJ1-2	-
CASITTAGIPETQYF	TRBV28	TRBJ2-5	-
CSARAAGTRLQETQYF	TRBV20-1	TRBJ2-5	-
CASSLGTTNEQFF	TRBV11-2	TRBJ2-1	-
CASILGGAGDTQYF	TRBV12-3/TRBV12-4	TRBJ2-3	few
CASSYQGASSYNEQFF	TRBV4-1	TRBJ2-1	-
CSAEQGARETQYF	TRBV20-1	TRBJ2-5	few
CSATIVGDTQYF	TRBV20-1	TRBJ2-3	-
CASSVGGQGAWEQYF	TRBV9	TRBJ2-7	-
CSARDQKVGSYEQYF	TRBV20-1	TRBJ2-7	-
CASSQDYRGRKREQYF	TRBV4-1	TRBJ2-7	-
CASSSGRWGYEQYF	TRBV5-6	TRBJ2-7	-
CAWGGETQYF	TRBV2	-	-
CASSPFMNTEAFF	TRBV14	TRBJ1-1	-
CASSLTPNGLAGTSYEQYF	TRBV7-3	TRBJ2-7	-
CASSQAARVGQPQHF	TRBV4-3	TRBJ1-5	-
CASRAGLVNDEQYF	TRBV6-6	TRBJ2-7	-
CATSDLEADSYNEQFF	TRBV24-1	TRBJ2-1	-
CSVGGTGDYGYTF	TRBV29-1	TRBJ1-2	few
CASRPAGGIDTQYF	TRBV12-3/TRBV12-4	TRBJ2-3	-
CATSPDTQETQYF	TRBV15	TRBJ2-5	few
CASTLTGTDTQYF	TRBV6-2/TRBV6-3	TRBJ2-3	-
CASSATGVGNEQFF	TRBV9	TRBJ2-1	few